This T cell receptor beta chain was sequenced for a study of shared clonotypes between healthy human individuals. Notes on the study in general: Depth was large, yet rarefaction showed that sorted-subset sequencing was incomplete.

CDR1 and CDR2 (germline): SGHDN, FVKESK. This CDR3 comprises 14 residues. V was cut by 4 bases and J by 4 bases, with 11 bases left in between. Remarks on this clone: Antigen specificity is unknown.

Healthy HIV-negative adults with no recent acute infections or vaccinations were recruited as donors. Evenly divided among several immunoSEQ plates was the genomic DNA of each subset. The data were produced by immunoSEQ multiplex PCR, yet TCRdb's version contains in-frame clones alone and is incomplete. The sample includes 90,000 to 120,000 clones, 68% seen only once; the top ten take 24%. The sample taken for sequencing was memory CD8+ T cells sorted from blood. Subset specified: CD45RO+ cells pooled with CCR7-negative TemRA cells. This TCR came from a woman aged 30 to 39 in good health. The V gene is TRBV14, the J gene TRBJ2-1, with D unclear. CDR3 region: CASSPFSGYNEQFF. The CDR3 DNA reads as TGTGCCAGCAGCCCTTTTTCGGGTTACAATGAGCAGTTCTTC.